The clone carrying this T cell receptor beta chain was detected a few times. Its antigen remains unknown. The assay was immunoSEQ multiplex PCR, and TCRdb's table has in-frame clones only and misses some. The profile shows approximately 91,000 clones, approximately 87% of them singletons. This entry belongs to a study of OX40 agonist ivuxolimab in advanced cancers. Study outcomes and limitations: There was clonal expansion of CD4+ and CD8+ blood T cells by week 6 at 0.1 to 3.0 mg/kg.

The sequence was collected from an adult with an advanced solid tumor such as melanoma, head and neck, liver or kidney cancer. Specimen: CD4+ or CD8+ T cells sorted from blood, collected in a trial of the OX40 agonist ivuxolimab.

The CDR3 nucleotides read TGTGCCAGCAGTGACTCACAGGGCGCCGAAGCTTTCTTT. It is translated as CASSDSQGAEAFF. The chain recombines TRBV6-4 with TRBJ1-1, with a weak D call TRBD1 (6 bases). This CDR3 has 13 residues. Germline V lookup: CDR1 MRHNA, CDR2 SNTAGT. V was cut by 0 bases and J by 8 bases, with 10 bases left in between.